The TCR beta chain described here comes from a study of T cells in Graves' hyperthyroidism and ophthalmopathy. RNA transcripts gave rise to amplified TCR beta CDR3 regions. In the first-round RT-PCR of the TCR CDR3, the HTBI primer set was used. TCRdb reanalysed the multiplex PCR reads using MiXCR and keeps one entry per CDR3 protein. Here the sample spans 380,000 or so distinct CDR3 sequences, roughly 19% being singletons. Worth noting for this clonotype: This may be a read error: a much more frequent sequence differs by one nucleotide.

The V gene's germline CDR1 is SGHAT and CDR2 FQNNGV. This CDR3 comprises 15 residues. The material sequenced was blood. The sequence was collected from a woman aged 18-35 years with Graves' hyperthyroidism. V is TRBV11-2 and J is TRBJ1-2; no clear D gene. As DNA, the CDR3 is TGTGCCATCAGCTTTCGGGCAGCTACTAACTATGGCTACACCTTC. As protein: CAISFRAATNYGYTF.